This entry features one TCR beta chain sequence. The antigen it recognizes is unknown. The input lacks base qualities; no much larger clone sits a single base away. The CDR3 regions of human TCRbeta chains were analyzed by immunosequencing. Per the original workflow: TCRs in the repertoires were matched against a reference library of SARS-CoV-2-specific TCRs that had been generated with the MIRA antigen-specificity platform. Breadth was defined as the fraction of unique TCRs that were SARS-CoV-2-associated, and depth was defined as the fraction of total T cells that were SARS-CoV-2-associated. Using the MIRA data, each spike-specific TCR was assigned both to the spike region to which the TCR was reactive and to a CD4 or CD8 class. Log10-transformed breadth and depth values were compared by one-way ANOVA with Sidak's multiple comparisons tests. Not all clones reach the TCRdb copy of this immuneACCESS table, which keeps in-frame sequences only. Checked studies attribute under half of the gap to unresolved V genes and leave the rest unexplained. The DNA was the basis for D and trimming; V, J and clone size are from that table. The sample includes approximately 180,000 clones, with over 85% observed a single time. About 2.5% of the sample is taken by the ten largest.

The data were taken from a study of T cell responses to AZD1222 COVID-19 vaccine (dated by TCRdb to about 2021). Regarding the complete study: AZD1222 recipients given second doses at about 4 weeks or at about 12 weeks were pooled, since spike-specific TCR depth and breadth were not found to differ between the two schedules. A total of under 250 trial participants underwent TCR sequencing, of whom roughly 210 had received two doses of AZD1222 and some 25 had received two doses of the MenACWY control vaccine. Trial participants were enrolled by age into 18-55, 56-69 and 70-plus year subgroups, with roughly 150, 30 and 60 TCR-sequenced participants respectively.

Beyond this particular receptor, the publication reports: CD4 TCRs associated with the vaccine covered the entire spike protein, and the dominant responses were in regions 160-218 and 743-854. Spike-specific TCR breadth and depth rose significantly after two AZD1222 doses compared with day 0 and with MenACWY recipients. Because no day 14 peak-response samples were available, the repertoires could be characterized only after the peak T cell response. In the small 56-69-year group, the increase in depth fell short of significance, most likely because of low power. Reportedly, almost half of the unique spike-specific TCRs recognized epitopes lying outside the regions that are mutated in the B.1.351 and B.1.1.7 variants. Participants were mostly white British, with more females than males. The authors suggested clonal diversity may have been underestimated. Only six AZD1222 recipients were SARS-CoV-2 seropositive at baseline, limiting conclusions about previously exposed vaccinees.

The time point label for this specimen denotes: baseline before first vaccination. Vaccinee samples came from UK trials COV001 and COV002, including a single-blind randomized controlled phase 2/3 trial of AZD1222 (ChAdOx1 nCoV-19) in healthy adults. For TCRbeta chain sequencing, PBMC samples from trial participants were taken at day 0 and at day 28 after the second dose. V sheds 4 bases and J sheds 7 bases, leaving 18 bases between their ends. Spanning cysteine to phenylalanine, the CDR3 consists of 15 amino acids. Only the CDR3 DNA stays, 45 bases, in frame from base 1. CDR1 and CDR2 are drawn from the germline V gene: SGHRS, YFSETQ.

This specimen consisted of peripheral blood, obtained on day 0 of AZD1222 vaccination. The V and J segments used are TRBV5-1 and TRBJ2-1, with a tentative D gene TRBD2 over 6 matching bases. The clonotype originates from an adult in good health. The CDR3 region reads CASSLGWDSANEQFF. The DNA reads as follows: TGCGCCAGCAGCCTGGGGTGGGACTCGGCTAATGAGCAGTTCTTC.